Listed here are 28 T cell receptor beta chains from one sample, sequenced in a study of OX40 agonist ivuxolimab in advanced cancers. The library relied on the immunoSEQ multiplex PCR assay. The immuneACCESS repertoire file appears here via TCRdb, limited to in-frame rearrangements. These files lack a portion of the clones; in checked studies, under half of the deficit traces to unresolved V genes, and the cause of the others is not known. The sample table shows 130,000 or so clones, and 85% to 95% are seen once. Jointly, the top ten make up more than 0.8% of the sample. This sample comprised CD4+ or CD8+ T cells sorted from blood, obtained in a trial of the OX40 agonist ivuxolimab. These receptors were collected from an adult with an advanced solid tumor such as melanoma, head and neck, liver or kidney cancer.

The chain combines TRBV28 with TRBJ1-3; tentative D call: TRBD1 (5 bases). Germline lookup yields CDR1 MDHEN and CDR2 SYDVKM. Trimming removed 4 bases at V and 2 bases at J, with 9 bases between. The CDR3 covers 14 residues. The CDR3 DNA reads as TGTGCCAGCAGTTCACAGGCCGCTGGAAACACCATATATTTT. This gives the protein CASSSQAAGNTIYF.

The chain employs TRBV6-6 and TRBJ2-3; D ambiguous. The V gene lost 0 bases and the J gene lost 2 bases, with 6 bases spanning the gap. The CDR3 spans 14 residues. Germline V lookup: CDR1 MNHNY, CDR2 SVGAGI (reference sequence). CDR3 region: CASSYSATTDTQYF. The CDR3 DNA sequence: TGTGCCAGCAGTTACTCCGCGACCACAGATACGCAGTATTTT.

The genes are TRBV9 and TRBJ2-7; D may match TRBD1 or TRBD2 (7 bases each). V was pared by 2 bases and J by 5 bases, with 17 bases between. Germline-derived CDR1 and CDR2 are SGDLS and YYNGEE. This CDR3 contains 15 residues. The CDR3 reads CASSVQGGKRDEQYF. The CDR3 bases are TGTGCCAGCAGCGTCCAGGGGGGGAAACGGGACGAGCAGTACTTC.

Only one count was recorded for this clone. The CDR3: CASIRNTEAFF. The CDR3 bases are TGTGCCAGCATCAGGAACACTGAAGCTTTCTTT. The chain uses TRBV28 and TRBJ1-1; the D is unclear. The CDR3 spans 11 residues. Germline V gene data show CDR1 as MDHEN and CDR2 as SYDVKM. V was clipped by 7 bases and J by 1 base, with 4 bases between them.

The V call is TRBV5-6, the J call TRBJ1-1; TRBD1 matches 9 bases. V dropped 5 bases and J dropped 10; count of bases not matched to a gene: 12. Germline CDR1 SGHDT, CDR2 YYEEEE. This CDR3 comprises 14 residues. Here the CDR3 DNA reads TGTGCCAGCAGACAACAGGGGGCGTTTACAGGAGCTTTCTTT. Translating gives CASRQQGAFTGAFF.

The V gene is TRBV29-1, the J gene TRBJ1-2, with D unresolved. CDR3 size: 14 residues. Germline loops: CDR1 SQVTM, CDR2 ANQGSEA. V was shortened by 1 base and J by 1 base, with 10 bases between the two germline ends. The CDR3 region is CSVEGGADNYGYTF. The DNA of the CDR3 is TGCAGCGTTGAAGGCGGAGCCGATAACTATGGCTACACCTTC.

This chain links TRBV7-9 with TRBJ2-7, with 8 positions matching TRBD2. CDR3 length: 14 amino acids. The germline V gene encodes CDR1 SEHNR and CDR2 FQNEAQ (reference sequence). Germline trimming cut 7 bases from V and 1 base from J; bases unmatched to any gene: 6. CDR3: CASTKGLESYEQYF. In DNA form, the CDR3 reads TGTGCCAGCACTAAGGGACTAGAGTCCTACGAGCAGTACTTC.

The chain joins TRBV28 to TRBJ1-5, with D hard to call. Germline CDR1 and CDR2: MDHEN and SYDVKM. Trimming removed 6 bases from V and 6 bases from J, with 15 bases in between. CDR3 length equals 14 residues. CDR3 nucleotides: TGTGCCAGCAGCCGAACTACTCTGTTTCAGCCCCAGCATTTT. This gives the protein CASSRTTLFQPQHF.

The gene calls are TRBV5-1 and TRBJ1-4; maybe TRBD1 (5 bases). Germline assignment: CDR1 SGHRS and CDR2 YFSETQ. CDR3 size: 15 residues. Trimming took 1 base from V and 5 from J, leaving 12 bases between them. CDR3 amino acids: CASSLSVRENEKLFF. Here the CDR3 DNA reads TGCGCCAGCAGCTTGTCAGTCAGGGAGAATGAAAAACTGTTTTTT.

Here the CDR3 DNA reads TGTGCCAGCAGGGAGGGCGCAGGGGGCACTGAAGCTTTCTTT. Translation: CASREGAGGTEAFF. The V gene is TRBV2, the J gene TRBJ1-1, with TRBD1 matching 7 bases. The CDR3 length is 14 residues. The V and J ends lost 6 bases and 4 bases, in that order; junction bases with no gene match: 8. Germline V gene data show CDR1 as SNHLY and CDR2 as FYNNEI.

Remarks on this clone: This CDR3 is also generated by other DNA sequences in the sample. The V call is TRBV5-1, the J call TRBJ2-7; D might be TRBD2 (5 bases). Germline CDR1 is SGHRS and CDR2 is YFSETQ. The CDR3 loop spans 14 amino acids. The ends were cut back, 0 bases at V and 6 bases at J, with 13 bases in the middle. CDR3 sequence (DNA): TGCGCCAGCAGCTTGGTAGGCGAGGGTGGCGAGCAGTACTTC. It translates to CASSLVGEGGEQYF.

The rearrangement uses TRBV7-9 and TRBJ1-1; 10 bases are shared with TRBD1. V was pared by 4 bases and J by 4 bases, with 0 bases of the junction left unmatched. The CDR3 is made up of 13 amino acids. Germline V gene sequence: CDR1 SEHNR, CDR2 FQNEAQ (reference sequence). The CDR3: CASSWTGGTEAFF. CDR3 DNA sequence: TGTGCCAGCAGCTGGACAGGGGGCACTGAAGCTTTCTTT.

This chain uses TRBV6-4 with TRBJ2-6, with 7 bases matching TRBD1. Losses at the gene ends were 9 bases for V and 1 base for J; bases not matched to a gene: 9. Germline V lookup: CDR1 MRHNA, CDR2 SNTAGT. CDR3 length: 16 amino acids. The CDR3 nucleotides are TGTGCCAGTAGGGGACAGTCACTTTCTGGGGCCAACGTCCTGACTTTC. Translating gives CASRGQSLSGANVLTF.

V and J are TRBV11-2 and TRBJ1-1; perhaps TRBD1 as D (6 bases). The V gene lost 3 bases and the J gene lost 4 bases, with 9 bases spanning the gap. Germline assignment: CDR1 SGHAT and CDR2 FQNNGV. The CDR3 sequence is 13 residues long. This CDR3 reads CASSFGQSTEAFF. DNA for the CDR3: TGTGCCAGCAGCTTCGGACAGTCCACTGAAGCTTTCTTT.

The rearrangement uses TRBV7-9 and TRBJ2-2; 8 nucleotides match TRBD1. After removal of 2 bases from V and 4 bases from J, the junction contained 6 bases not matched to a gene. Germline CDR1 reads SEHNR; CDR2 reads FQNEAQ (reference sequence). The CDR3 is 16 residues long. CDR3 coding DNA: TGTGCCAGCAGCTTAAGGCAGGGGGCCGGCACCGGGGAGCTGTTTTTT. Its translation: CASSLRQGAGTGELFF.

This clone has just a few counts. This chain connects TRBV7-2 to TRBJ1-1; perhaps TRBD1 as D (5 bases). Trimming took off 1 base at V and 1 base at J, with 7 bases between the two ends. The germline gives CDR1 SGHTA, CDR2 FQGNSA. The CDR3 contains 14 residues. CDR3 region: CASSLVGTNTEAFF. DNA of the CDR3: TGTGCCAGCAGCTTAGTGGGGACGAACACTGAAGCTTTCTTT.

The rearrangement uses TRBV7-3 and TRBJ1-1; 8 bases line up with TRBD1. Trimming took 5 bases from V and 10 from J; bases not matched to a gene: 12. The CDR3 runs 14 residues. Germline CDR1 is SGHTA and CDR2 is FQGTGA. As DNA, the CDR3 is TGTGCCAGCAGCGCCCCGCCGACAGGGGCGGGAGCTTTCTTT. This encodes CASSAPPTGAGAFF.

The chain joins TRBV7-6 to TRBJ2-7, with 8 bases lining up with TRBD1. Germline V gene sequence: CDR1 SGHVS, CDR2 FNYEAQ. CDR3 length: 15 amino acids. V lost 1 base to trimming and J lost 5 bases; unmatched junction nucleotides: 7. CDR3 coding DNA: TGTGCCAGCAGCTTAGGGGGAGGACAGGGAGACGAGCAGTACTTC. Its protein is CASSLGGGQGDEQYF. The entire variable domain, with the rest obtained from reference TRBV7-6 and TRBJ2-7, is as follows: GAGVSQSPRYKVTKRGQDVALRCDPISGHVSLYWYRQALGQGPEFLTYFNYEAQQDKSGLPNDRFSAERPEGSISTLTIQRTEQRDSAMYRCASSLGGGQGDEQYFGPGTRLTVT.

The chain joins TRBV27 to TRBJ1-1, with D hard to call. This CDR3 spans 15 amino acids. Trimming left V 6 bases short and J 0 bases short, with 14 bases between. Looked up from germline, CDR1 is MNHEY and CDR2 is SMNVEV (reference sequence). In DNA, the CDR3 is TGTGCCAGCAGCTTGGACTTTTCCATGAACACTGAAGCTTTCTTT. Protein sequence: CASSLDFSMNTEAFF.

Only one count was recorded for this clone. V gene TRBV5-1 combines with J gene TRBJ1-3; 9 bases agree with TRBD1. Per germline, CDR1 SGHRS and CDR2 YFSETQ. V trimming: 4 bases; J trimming: 6 bases; junction bases outside the gene matches: 8. The CDR3 is made up of 15 amino acids. Written as DNA, the CDR3 is TGCGCCAGCAGCCCGACAGGGGGAAGGGAAAACACCATATATTTT. Amino acids: CASSPTGGRENTIYF.

The V and J genes are TRBV9 and TRBJ1-2, with 10 bases matching TRBD1. The J segment lost 12 bases and the V segment lost 0 bases, leaving 2 bases of the junction unmatched. The germline V gene encodes CDR1 SGDLS and CDR2 YYNGEE. The CDR3 is 12 residues long. The CDR3 nucleotides read TGTGCCAGCAGCGTAGGGGACAGGGGACACACCTTC. Translating gives CASSVGDRGHTF. The variable domain in full, with the rest retrieved from reference TRBV9 and TRBJ1-2, is DSGVTQTPKHLITATGQRVTLRCSPRSGDLSVYWYQQSLDQGLQFLIQYYNGEERAKGNILERFSAQQFPDLHSELNLSSLELGDSALYFCASSVGDRGHTFGSGTRLTVV.

This rearrangement joins TRBV19 to TRBJ1-1; D is ambiguous. The length of the CDR3 is 13 residues. CDR1 and CDR2 (germline): LNHDA, SQIVND (reference sequence). Trimming shortened V by 5 bases and J by 11 bases, and 18 bases separated the two germline ends. Here the CDR3 reads CASSPATGREAFF. The CDR3 region has the DNA TGTGCCAGTAGTCCCGCTACGGGGAGGGAGGCTTTCTTT.

This chain links TRBV27 with TRBJ2-1, with 7 bases matching TRBD2. This CDR3 has 18 amino acids. In germline, CDR1 is MNHEY, CDR2 SMNVEV (reference sequence). With 1 base clipped from V and 0 bases from J, the junction kept 9 bases outside the gene matches. The CDR3 DNA reads as TGTGCCAGCAGTTTATACATTCTTAGCGGGCCCTCCTACAATGAGCAGTTCTTC. It encodes CASSLYILSGPSYNEQFF.

The chain couples TRBV9 to TRBJ2-2; no definite D call. The CDR3 has 17 residues. Germline assignment: CDR1 SGDLS and CDR2 YYNGEE. The V gene lost 0 bases and the J gene lost 6 bases, with 18 bases spanning the gap. The CDR3 DNA reads as TGTGCCAGCAGCGTAGACCTACAACCGAATATCGCCGGGGAGCTGTTTTTT. Amino acids: CASSVDLQPNIAGELFF. Using reference TRBV9 and TRBJ2-2 for the parts outside the CDR3, the full variable domain is DSGVTQTPKHLITATGQRVTLRCSPRSGDLSVYWYQQSLDQGLQFLIQYYNGEERAKGNILERFSAQQFPDLHSELNLSSLELGDSALYFCASSVDLQPNIAGELFFGEGSRLTVL.

The rearrangement uses TRBV4-2 and TRBJ2-1, with TRBD2 matching over 7 bases. CDR3 length: 17 residues. V was clipped by 0 bases and J by 3 bases; unmatched bases: 8. Germline V gene data show CDR1 as LGHNA and CDR2 as YNFKEQ. DNA of the CDR3: TGTGCCAGCAGCCAAGATTTGAGAGTAGCGGGCTACAATGAGCAGTTCTTC. Protein: CASSQDLRVAGYNEQFF.

The CDR3 loop reads CASSWGTVVEAFF. The CDR3 DNA sequence: TGTGCCAGCAGTTGGGGGACAGTTGTTGAAGCTTTCTTT. The gene calls are TRBV6-5 and TRBJ1-1; TRBD1 aligns across 7 bases. Germline values: CDR1 MNHEY, CDR2 SVGAGI. There are 13 residues in the CDR3. The trim removed 4 bases at V and 7 bases at J, leaving 6 bases unmatched.

The CDR3 is CASSLTSGRTDTQYF. CDR3 coding DNA: TGCGCCAGCAGCTTGACTAGCGGGAGGACAGATACGCAGTATTTT. This chain connects TRBV5-1 to TRBJ2-3; TRBD2 agrees at 12 bases. The CDR3 totals 15 residues. Germline trimming cut 1 base from V and 3 bases from J; bases unmatched to any gene: 0. In germline, CDR1 is SGHRS, CDR2 YFSETQ.

The chain employs TRBV21-1 and TRBJ2-3; TRBD1, the table's D call, was not compared with the DNA. TRBV21-1 is a documented pseudogene. The CDR3 extends over 16 amino acids. CDR3 in amino acids: CASSKVRHRGTDTQYF. The CDR3 nucleotides are TGTGCCAGCAGCAAAGTGAGGCACAGGGGAACAGATACGCAGTATTTT.